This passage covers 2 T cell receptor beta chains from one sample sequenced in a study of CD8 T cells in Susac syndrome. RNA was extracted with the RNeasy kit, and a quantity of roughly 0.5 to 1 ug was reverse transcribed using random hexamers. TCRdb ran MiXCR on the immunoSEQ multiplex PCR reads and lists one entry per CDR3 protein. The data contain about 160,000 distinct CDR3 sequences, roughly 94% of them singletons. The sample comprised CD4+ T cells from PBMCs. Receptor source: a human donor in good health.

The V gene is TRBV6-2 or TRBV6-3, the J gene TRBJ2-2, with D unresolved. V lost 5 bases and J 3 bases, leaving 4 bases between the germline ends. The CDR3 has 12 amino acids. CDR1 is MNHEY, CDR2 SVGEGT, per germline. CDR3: CASSQDTGELFF. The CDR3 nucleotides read TGTGCCAGCAGTCAGGACACCGGGGAGCTGTTTTTT.

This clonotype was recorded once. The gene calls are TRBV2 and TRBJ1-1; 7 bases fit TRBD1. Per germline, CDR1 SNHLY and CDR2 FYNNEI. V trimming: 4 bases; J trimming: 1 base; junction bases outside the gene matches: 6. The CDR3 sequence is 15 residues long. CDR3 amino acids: CASSVERGRNTEAFF. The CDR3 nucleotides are TGTGCCAGCAGTGTGGAGAGGGGGCGGAACACTGAAGCTTTCTTT. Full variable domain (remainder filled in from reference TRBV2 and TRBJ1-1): EPEVTQTPSHQVTQMGQEVILRCVPISNHLYFYWYRQILGQKVEFLVSFYNNEISEKSEIFDDQFSVERPDGSNFTLKIRSTKLEDSAMYFCASSVERGRNTEAFFGQGTRLTVV.